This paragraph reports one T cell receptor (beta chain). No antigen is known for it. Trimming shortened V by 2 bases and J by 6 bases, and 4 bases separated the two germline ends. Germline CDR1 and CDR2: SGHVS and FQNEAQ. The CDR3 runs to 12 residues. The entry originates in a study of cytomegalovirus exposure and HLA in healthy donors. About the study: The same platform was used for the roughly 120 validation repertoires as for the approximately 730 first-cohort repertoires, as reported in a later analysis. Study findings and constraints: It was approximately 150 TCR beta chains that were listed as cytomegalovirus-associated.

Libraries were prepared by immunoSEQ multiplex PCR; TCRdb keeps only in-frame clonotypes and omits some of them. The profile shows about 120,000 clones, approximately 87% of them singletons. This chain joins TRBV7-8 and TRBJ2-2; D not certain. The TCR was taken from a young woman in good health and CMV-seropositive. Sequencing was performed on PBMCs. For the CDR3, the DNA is TGTGCCAGCAGCTTATTAGCCGGGGAGCTGTTTTTT. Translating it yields CASSLLAGELFF.